This T cell receptor (beta chain) was identified during a study of graft-versus-host responses after intestinal transplantation. Notes on this clone: Antigen unknown.

The V and J ends lost 4 bases and 4 bases, in that order; junction bases with no gene match: 7. Germline V gene data show CDR1 as SGHTA and CDR2 as FQGNSA. The CDR3 sequence is 16 residues long. Only in-frame clones appear in the TCRdb table, and some are missing; sequencing was by immunoSEQ multiplex PCR. The table has 80,000 to 95,000 clones, 85% to 95% seen once. Sequencing was performed on unstimulated CD8+ T cells sorted from spleen or lymph node cells, taken before intestinal transplant. This sequence originates from a human donor who received an intestinal transplant. The chain employs TRBV7-2 and TRBJ2-3; the match to TRBD2 covers 11 bases. CDR3 sequence (DNA): TGTGCCAGCAGCTCTCCCCCGGGACTAGCGGCAGATACGCAGTATTTT. Amino acid sequence: CASSSPPGLAADTQYF.